The 27 T cell receptor beta chains below come from one sample, sequenced in a study of PD-1 blockade in classical Hodgkin lymphoma. Every patient had relapsed following autologous stem cell transplantation, and cohorts differed in brentuximab vedotin exposure. Data came from immunoSEQ multiplex PCR; TCRdb stores just in-frame clones and leaves some out. The sample has 20,000 to 25,000 clones, 70% to 80% seen once. Material: peripheral blood mononuclear cells (PBMCs), obtained at baseline. Receptors originate from a human donor with classical Hodgkin lymphoma.

This clone was seen just once. The chain carries TRBV7-2 and TRBJ2-1; 7 bases map to TRBD2. CDR3 size: 15 residues. Germline V lookup: CDR1 SGHTA, CDR2 FQGNSA. The V gene end was trimmed by 4 bases and the J gene end by 5 bases; junction bases not matched to a gene: 8. CDR3 sequence: CASSSGLLTHNEQFF. Here the CDR3 DNA reads TGTGCCAGCAGCTCGGGACTATTAACCCACAATGAGCAGTTCTTC.

This clone was found a few times. The rearrangement joins TRBV30 to TRBJ1-2, with D hard to call. V lost 0 bases and J lost 5, with 10 bases in between. The CDR3 extends over 13 amino acids. Germline V gives CDR1 GTSNPN, CDR2 SVGIG (reference sequence). CDR3 sequence reads: CAWSVYVTYGYTF. The CDR3 DNA is TGTGCCTGGAGTGTATACGTGACTTATGGCTACACCTTC.

The chain has TRBV15 and TRBJ1-6; D unresolved. Germline V gene lookup returns CDR1 LNHNV and CDR2 YYDKDF (reference sequence). CDR3 length equals 14 residues. V lost 0 bases and J lost 6, with 6 bases in between. CDR3 bases: TGTGCCACCAGCAGAGACCCGACTAATTCACCCCTCCACTTT. This gives the protein CATSRDPTNSPLHF.

This clone is a singleton in its sample. The V call is TRBV29-1, the J call TRBJ1-2, with D tentatively TRBD1 (5 bases). CDR3 length: 10 residues. The V and J ends lost 6 bases and 7 bases respectively, with 9 bases between them. Per germline, CDR1 SQVTM and CDR2 ANQGSEA. The CDR3 sequence: CSVGESGYTF. Written as DNA, the CDR3 is TGCAGCGTGGGGGAGTCTGGCTACACCTTC.

The gene calls are TRBV9 and TRBJ2-1, with 11 nucleotides matching TRBD2. The CDR3 sequence is 14 residues long. V lost 4 bases to trimming and J lost 10 bases; unmatched junction nucleotides: 7. From germline, CDR1 is SGDLS and CDR2 YYNGEE. For the CDR3, the DNA is TGTGCCAGCAGCCTTAGCGGGGGGGCCGGCGAGCAGTTCTTC. It yields the protein CASSLSGGAGEQFF.

The chain joins TRBV11-3 to TRBJ2-7; a weak D match, TRBD2 (5 bases). V was clipped by 4 bases and J by 5 bases, with 6 bases between them. CDR3 length equals 11 residues. Germline CDR1 reads SGHNT; CDR2 reads YENEEA. The CDR3 protein is CASSYGDEQYF. In DNA form, the CDR3 reads TGTGCCAGCAGCTACGGGGACGAGCAGTACTTC.

The table lists this clone with a few counts. This rearrangement joins TRBV4-3 to TRBJ2-2, with 9 bases aligning to TRBD2. The length of the CDR3 is 16 residues. V gave up 0 bases and J gave up 4 bases; unmatched junction bases: 3. In germline, CDR1 is LGHNA, CDR2 YSLEER. CDR3 amino acids: CASSQDSGGRTGELFF. In nucleotides, the CDR3 is TGCGCCAGCAGCCAAGATAGCGGGGGACGCACCGGGGAGCTGTTTTTT.

V usage is TRBV5-4 and J usage is TRBJ1-6; 7 bases fit TRBD1. V shed 3 bases and J 6 bases; nucleotides not matched to a gene: 3. This CDR3 contains 14 residues. Germline CDR1 reads SGHNT; CDR2 reads YYREEE (reference sequence). The CDR3 DNA follows: TGTGCCAGCAGCTCCGGGACAGTTAATTCACCCCTCCACTTT. As protein: CASSSGTVNSPLHF.

This chain connects TRBV29-1 to TRBJ2-5; 8 positions match TRBD1. CDR1 and CDR2 (germline): SQVTM, ANQGSEA. This CDR3 comprises 13 residues. Losses at the gene ends were 7 bases for V and 5 bases for J; bases not matched to a gene: 9. This CDR3 reads CSAGTGKGETQYF. CDR3 sequence (DNA): TGCAGCGCAGGGACAGGAAAAGGCGAGACCCAGTACTTC.

This clone was observed a few times. This chain uses TRBV2 with TRBJ1-2, with 7 bases identical to TRBD1. The CDR3 is 12 residues long. V lost 11 bases and J lost 9; bases outside the gene matches: 12. CDR1 SNHLY and CDR2 FYNNEI come from the germline V gene. Written as DNA, the CDR3 is TGTGCCTCGTCACAGGAGGGGGCGAGCTACACCTTC. This gives the protein CASSQEGASYTF.

The rearrangement joins TRBV28 to TRBJ2-7; 9 positions agree with TRBD1. Germline values: CDR1 MDHEN, CDR2 SYDVKM. The junction had 13 bases not matched to a gene; V was cut back by 6 bases and J by 4 bases. CDR3 length equals 16 residues. CDR3 loop: CASRTGGVASLYEQYF. CDR3 nucleotide sequence: TGTGCCAGCAGGACAGGGGGAGTCGCCTCGTTGTACGAGCAGTACTTC.

This rearrangement joins TRBV5-3 to TRBJ2-2; 8 bases line up with TRBD1. TRBV5-3 is placed among ORFs of uncertain function. Trimming took 2 bases from V and 5 from J; bases not matched to a gene: 8. This CDR3 spans 16 amino acids. The CDR3 nucleotides read TGTGCCAGAAGCTTAGGGGACAGGCGGGGAACCGGGGAGCTGTTTTTT. It specifies CARSLGDRRGTGELFF.

The gene calls are TRBV28 and TRBJ2-3; unclear D gene. The germline V gene has CDR1 MDHEN and CDR2 SYDVKM. The germline V and J ends were trimmed by 4 bases and 3 bases, with 17 bases remaining between them. CDR3 length: 16 residues. This CDR3 reads CASSSTVPRWTDTQYF. The CDR3 nucleotides read TGTGCCAGCAGTTCGACTGTCCCTCGGTGGACAGATACGCAGTATTTT.

V and J are TRBV5-6 and TRBJ1-1; TRBD1 is a possible D gene (5 bases). The CDR3 is 15 residues long. Germline V gene data show CDR1 as SGHDT and CDR2 as YYEEEE. The germline V and J ends were trimmed by 4 bases and 5 bases, with 18 bases remaining between them. CDR3 coding DNA: TGTGCCAGCAGCCCAAACCGGGACGGCCGGACTGAAGCTTTCTTT. Translation: CASSPNRDGRTEAFF.

As concerns this clone: The same CDR3 also results from other DNA sequences found in this sample. The DNA of the CDR3 is TGTGCCAGCAGAAGGACCGCCAGCTACGAGCAGTACTTC. This encodes CASRRTASYEQYF. The chain couples TRBV6-5 to TRBJ2-7, with D hard to call. The CDR3 runs to 13 residues. Trimming pared 6 bases from V and 3 bases from J, leaving 12 bases between. In germline, CDR1 is MNHEY, CDR2 SVGAGI.

The chain uses TRBV2 and TRBJ2-3, with a tentative D call TRBD2 (5 bases). CDR1 is SNHLY, CDR2 FYNNEI, per germline. CDR3 length: 14 residues. The ends were cut back, 6 bases at V and 3 bases at J, with 13 bases in the middle. The CDR3 sequence is CASSFVSGTDTQYF. For the CDR3, the DNA is TGTGCCAGCAGCTTCGTCTCGGGAACAGATACGCAGTATTTT.

This rearrangement joins TRBV29-1 to TRBJ2-1; 8 positions agree with TRBD2. The CDR3 consists of 13 residues. Germline-derived CDR1 and CDR2 are SQVTM and ANQGSEA. V trimming: 1 base; J trimming: 6 bases; junction bases outside the gene matches: 2. Here the CDR3 DNA reads TGCAGCGTTGAAGGAGGGACTAGCAATGAGCAGTTCTTC. Protein product: CSVEGGTSNEQFF.

This clone rates as medium-sized. This sequence joins TRBV10-2 and TRBJ2-5; 7 nucleotides line up with TRBD2. Per the germline V gene, CDR1 is WSHSY and CDR2 is SAAADI. The V segment lost 5 bases and the J segment 4 bases; nucleotides outside the gene matches: 4. This CDR3 is 13 amino acids long. The CDR3 DNA reads TGCGCCAGCAGTCGGGGGGTCGTAGAGACCCAGTACTTC. Amino acid sequence: CASSRGVVETQYF.

A remark on this clone: Additional DNA sequences in this sample encode the identical CDR3. The J gene is TRBJ1-5, the V gene TRBV29-1, with 7 bases that match TRBD1. Germline CDR1 SQVTM, CDR2 ANQGSEA. The CDR3 runs 13 residues. J lost 7 bases, V lost 2 bases, and 5 bases had no gene match. The CDR3 DNA sequence: TGCAGCGTTGAAACAGGGGTGGGACAGCCCCAGCATTTT. The encoded protein is CSVETGVGQPQHF.

V gene TRBV5-8 combines with J gene TRBJ1-1, with unresolved D. Germline-derived CDR1 and CDR2 are SGHTS and YDEGEE. The CDR3 loop spans 15 amino acids. V shed 3 bases and J shed 0 bases, with 12 bases lying between them. The CDR3 DNA is TGTGCCAGCAGCTCCGGTTTTGGTGTGAACACTGAAGCTTTCTTT. Residues: CASSSGFGVNTEAFF.

The chain joins TRBV5-4 to TRBJ1-2, with 7 bases that match TRBD1. V was pared by 9 bases and J by 8 bases, with 13 bases of the junction left unmatched. Germline CDR1 is SGHNT and CDR2 is YYREEE (reference sequence). The CDR3 contains 13 residues. In DNA form, the CDR3 reads TGTGCCACCCGGGACAGCGCCAAAGGGGGCTACACCTTC. It specifies CATRDSAKGGYTF.

This sequence joins TRBV19 and TRBJ1-2; 10 bases agree with TRBD1. CDR1 and CDR2 (germline): LNHDA, SQIVND (reference sequence). The trim removed 5 bases at V and 4 bases at J, leaving 4 bases unmatched. The CDR3 sequence is 14 residues long. CDR3 DNA sequence: TGTGCCAGTAGTCCTGGACAGGGGGGCTATGGCTACACCTTC. It is translated as CASSPGQGGYGYTF.

This clone has only a few counts. The V gene is TRBV19, the J gene TRBJ2-1, with 9 nucleotides matching TRBD2. J gave up 0 bases and V 5 bases, and 2 bases lay outside the gene matches. This CDR3 comprises 15 residues. In germline, CDR1 is LNHDA, CDR2 SQIVND (reference sequence). The CDR3 bases are TGTGCCAGTAGTCTAGCGGGGAGCTCCTACAATGAGCAGTTCTTC. This encodes CASSLAGSSYNEQFF.

This sequence joins TRBV5-1 and TRBJ1-3, with a weak D call TRBD1 (5 bases). The CDR3 loop spans 15 amino acids. CDR1 and CDR2 (germline): SGHRS, YFSETQ. Between the trimmed V and J ends, which lost 0 bases and 4 bases, there was a span of 11 bases. CDR3 sequence reads: CASSLGPGDGNTIYF. The CDR3 nucleotides read TGCGCCAGCAGCTTGGGGCCCGGGGACGGAAACACCATATATTTT.

This clone is large. Other nucleotide sequences in the sample specify the same CDR3. This sequence joins TRBV19 and TRBJ1-5; D gene uncertain. The CDR3 extends over 14 amino acids. V lost 1 base and J 4 bases, leaving 8 bases between the germline ends. Germline CDR1 is LNHDA and CDR2 is SQIVND (reference sequence). The CDR3 nucleotides are TGTGCCAGTAGTATAGGGACGGGAAATCAGCCCCAGCATTTT. Its protein is CASSIGTGNQPQHF.

As concerns this clone: Compared with germline, one end of the junction differs, possibly owing to a read error. The chain joins TRBV10-3 to TRBJ1-2; D unclear. CDR1 and CDR2 (germline): ENHRY, SYGVKD. The CDR3 length is 13 residues. The CDR3 DNA follows: TGTGCCAGCAGTTACTCAGAGGTCTATGGCTACACCTTC. Translating gives CASSYSEVYGYTF.

The chain uses TRBV28 and TRBJ1-4; the D gene is possibly TRBD1 (5 bases). CDR1 and CDR2 (germline): MDHEN, SYDVKM. The V and J ends lost 6 bases and 8 bases respectively, with 16 bases between them. The CDR3 extends over 14 amino acids. This chain's CDR3 is CASRTGQAVEKLFF. CDR3 coding DNA: TGTGCCAGCAGAACTGGACAAGCGGTCGAAAAACTGTTTTTT.